Following are 29 T cell receptor beta chains from one sample sequenced in a study of T cells in Graves' hyperthyroidism and ophthalmopathy. Using RNA transcripts as the source, TCR beta CDR3 regions were amplified. First-round RT-PCR targeting the TCR CDR3 was performed with the HTBI primer set. TCRdb itself ran the multiplex PCR reads through MiXCR, one entry per CDR3 protein. The sample yields 350,000 to 400,000 distinct CDR3 sequences, about 19% seen once. Material for sequencing was blood. The receptors were gathered from a woman aged 18 to 35 with Graves' hyperthyroidism.

This clonotype was seen many times. The rearrangement uses TRBV6-4 and TRBJ2-5, with D uncertain. CDR3 length: 13 residues. Germline assignment: CDR1 MRHNA and CDR2 SNTAGT. Between the trimmed V and J ends, which lost 9 bases and 2 bases, there was a span of 13 bases. In nucleotides, the CDR3 is TGTGCCAGTTCAATCGGTCCGCAAGAGACCCAGTACTTC. This sequence encodes CASSIGPQETQYF.

The J gene is TRBJ2-7, the V gene TRBV20-1; 9 bases agree with TRBD2. The CDR3 consists of 16 residues. After removal of 3 bases from V and 6 bases from J, the junction contained 15 bases not matched to a gene. Germline V lookup: CDR1 DFQATT, CDR2 SNEGSKA (reference sequence). The CDR3 spells CSAREPGSGGFSEQYF. CDR3 DNA: TGCAGTGCTAGGGAGCCGGGGAGCGGGGGGTTCTCCGAGCAGTACTTC.

This chain uses TRBV20-1 with TRBJ1-3; no clear D gene. The V end lost 0 bases, the J end lost 8 bases, and 11 bases lay between the germline ends. Germline lookup yields CDR1 DFQATT and CDR2 SNEGSKA (reference sequence). This CDR3 region has 13 residues. In DNA form, the CDR3 reads TGCAGTGCTAGAGACGGAGCGGGTCACACCATATATTTT. It encodes CSARDGAGHTIYF.

This clonotype was observed a handful of times. This sequence joins TRBV4-1 and TRBJ1-6; 7 nucleotides agree with TRBD1. The J segment lost 7 bases and the V segment lost 0 bases, leaving 15 bases of the junction unmatched. The CDR3 spans 19 residues. From germline, CDR1 is MGHRA and CDR2 YSYEKL. CDR3 protein: CASSQDALGVGQKNSPLHF. The CDR3 nucleotides read TGCGCCAGCAGCCAAGATGCCCTTGGTGTGGGACAGAAGAATTCACCCCTCCACTTT.

V gene TRBV4-1 combines with J gene TRBJ1-1; 12 nucleotides match TRBD1. Trimming removed 2 bases from V and 4 bases from J; junction bases left unmatched: 14. The germline V gene encodes CDR1 MGHRA and CDR2 YSYEKL. The CDR3 loop spans 19 amino acids. The CDR3 protein is CASSQPGLRDRGRVTEAFF. The DNA for the CDR3 is TGCGCCAGCAGCCAACCGGGCCTTAGGGACAGGGGGCGCGTCACTGAAGCTTTCTTT.

The gene calls are TRBV25-1 and TRBJ1-5; a weak D match, TRBD1 (5 bases). The CDR3 totals 14 residues. The V gene lost 1 base and the J gene lost 7 bases, with 11 bases spanning the gap. Germline CDR1 and CDR2: MGHDK and SYGVNS. The CDR3, as DNA: TGTGCCAGCAGTGAATCGGTAGGGGACCAGCCCCAGCATTTT. Translation: CASSESVGDQPQHF.

Remarks on this clonotype: One junction end disagrees with the germline gene, perhaps due to a read error. The CDR3 here is CVSSLARGEKQYF. In DNA form, the CDR3 reads TGTGTCAGCAGCCTAGCGCGCGGGGAAAAGCAGTACTTC. The chain combines TRBV5-6 with TRBJ2-7, with D perhaps TRBD2 (6 bases). Germline values: CDR1 SGHDT, CDR2 YYEEEE. This CDR3 spans 13 amino acids.

Many counts were recorded for this clonotype. The rearrangement uses TRBV6-1 and TRBJ2-7; D not resolved. The CDR3 is 13 residues long. CDR1 is MNHNS and CDR2 is SASEGT in the germline V gene. V lost 1 base, J lost 4 bases, and 8 bases lay in between. As DNA, the CDR3 is TGTGCCAGCAGTGAAGTTCTCGGGTACGAGCAGTACTTC. Amino acid sequence: CASSEVLGYEQYF.

This clonotype was observed many times. The chain recombines TRBV5-1 with TRBJ2-5, with D hard to call. CDR3 length equals 14 residues. Germline V gene sequence: CDR1 SGHRS, CDR2 YFSETQ. Trimming removed 4 bases at V and 2 bases at J, with 12 bases between. The CDR3 coding sequence is TGCGCCAGCAGCACGGACGAAAAACAAGAGACCCAGTACTTC. It yields the protein CASSTDEKQETQYF.

This clonotype was counted at least ten times. The J gene is TRBJ1-2, the V gene TRBV7-9; D remains unclear. The CDR3 loop spans 14 amino acids. CDR1 and CDR2 (germline): SEHNR, FQNEAQ (reference sequence). Deletions cut 5 bases from V and 8 bases from J, with 18 bases between. The CDR3 reads CASSHPGVRGGYTF. CDR3 bases: TGTGCCAGCAGCCATCCCGGGGTAAGAGGAGGCTACACCTTC.

This clonotype was detected many times. The V call is TRBV29-1, the J call TRBJ1-5, with no clear D. V was pared by 7 bases and J by 7 bases, with 17 bases between. Germline lookup yields CDR1 SQVTM and CDR2 ANQGSEA. This CDR3 contains 13 residues. The CDR3, as DNA: TGCAGCGAACCCTCGGGCGGCAGACAGCCCCAGCATTTT. It translates to CSEPSGGRQPQHF.

In this sample, this clonotype turned up many times. The chain couples TRBV6-5 to TRBJ1-1, with D hard to call. Germline-derived CDR1 and CDR2 are MNHEY and SVGAGI. The CDR3 is 14 amino acids. Trimming pared 4 bases from V and 0 bases from J, leaving 9 bases between. The CDR3 DNA is TGTGCCAGCAGTTCGGGGTTTATGAACACTGAAGCTTTCTTT. It specifies CASSSGFMNTEAFF.

This clonotype was picked up many times. Written as DNA, the CDR3 is TGTGCCAGCAGCTCATTTACTCCGGGCTTAGCGGGGGACCAACAAGAGACCCAGTACTTC. Translated: CASSSFTPGLAGDQQETQYF. The chain recombines TRBV13 with TRBJ2-5, with TRBD2 matching over 9 bases. Germline V gene sequence: CDR1 PRHDT, CDR2 FYEKMQ (reference sequence). The junction had 20 bases not matched to a gene; V was cut back by 4 bases and J by 2 bases. The CDR3 has 20 amino acids.

This clonotype was seen ten or more times. V usage is TRBV7-8 and J usage is TRBJ1-1; 8 bases line up with TRBD1. The V and J ends lost 4 bases and 11 bases, in that order; junction bases with no gene match: 12. The CDR3 has 14 residues. Germline V gene lookup returns CDR1 SGHVS and CDR2 FQNEAQ. The CDR3 coding sequence is TGTGCCAGCAGCTGGACAGGGACCGGCCAGTGGGCTTTCTTT. Residues: CASSWTGTGQWAFF.

This clonotype was seen at least ten times. CDR3 DNA sequence: TGTGCCAGCAGGCCGCAGGGACTAGCGGGGCCCCGGTACTTC. This translates into CASRPQGLAGPRYF. The chain carries TRBV7-2 and TRBJ2-7; 13 nucleotides line up with TRBD2. Trimming removed 6 bases from V and 12 bases from J; junction bases left unmatched: 11. Per germline, CDR1 SGHTA and CDR2 FQGNSA. This CDR3 spans 14 amino acids.

This clonotype was detected ten times or more. J is TRBJ1-5 and V is TRBV19, with 9 bases identical to TRBD1. This CDR3 has 15 amino acids. The germline V gene encodes CDR1 LNHDA and CDR2 SQIVND (reference sequence). Trimming removed 5 bases from V and 5 bases from J; junction bases left unmatched: 7. CDR3 in amino acids: CASSAPGTGYQPQHF. CDR3 bases: TGTGCCAGTAGTGCGCCCGGGACAGGGTATCAGCCCCAGCATTTT. Full variable domain (remainder filled in from reference TRBV19 and TRBJ1-5): DGGITQSPKYLFRKEGQNVTLSCEQNLNHDAMYWYRQDPGQGLRLIYYSQIVNDFQKGDIAEGYSVSREKKESFPLTVTSAQKNPTAFYLCASSAPGTGYQPQHFGDGTRLSIL.

The chain uses TRBV7-9 and TRBJ1-2; TRBD1 aligns across 8 bases. In germline, CDR1 is SEHNR, CDR2 FQNEAQ (reference sequence). CDR3 length: 14 residues. J gave up 5 bases and V 4 bases, and 6 bases lay outside the gene matches. CDR3 sequence reads: CASSSDRDRYGYTF. In nucleotides, the CDR3 is TGTGCCAGCAGCTCGGACAGGGATAGATATGGCTACACCTTC.

The rearrangement joins TRBV12-3 or TRBV12-4 to TRBJ2-7; D perhaps matches TRBD1 (6 bases). V lost 3 bases to trimming and J lost 3 bases, with 9 bases between them. There are 13 residues in the CDR3. The CDR3 region has the DNA TGTGCCAGCAGTTTCGCAGGGGACTACGAGCAGTACTTC. Translating it yields CASSFAGDYEQYF.

V and J are TRBV6-2 or TRBV6-3 and TRBJ2-5; unclear D gene. CDR1 MNHEY and CDR2 SVGEGT come from the germline V gene. The CDR3 is made up of 13 amino acids. The V end lost 8 bases, the J end lost 2 bases, and 12 bases lay between the germline ends. DNA for the CDR3: TGTGCCAGCGCCTACACGGAACAAGAGACCCAGTACTTC. It is translated as CASAYTEQETQYF.

This clonotype was observed many times. The chain employs TRBV11-2 and TRBJ2-5, with D tentatively TRBD2 (5 bases). V lost 4 bases and J 2 bases, leaving 14 bases between the germline ends. The CDR3 covers 15 residues. Germline V gene data show CDR1 as SGHAT and CDR2 as FQNNGV. The CDR3 sequence: CASSWAPAAQETQYF. The CDR3 DNA reads TGTGCCAGCAGCTGGGCCCCAGCGGCTCAAGAGACCCAGTACTTC.

This sequence joins TRBV12-3 or TRBV12-4 and TRBJ1-1; tentative D call: TRBD1 (5 bases). V lost 2 bases and J 3 bases, leaving 16 bases between the germline ends. CDR3 size: 16 residues. The CDR3: CASSLLDSQADTEAFF. The CDR3, as DNA: TGTGCCAGCAGTTTATTAGACAGCCAGGCGGACACTGAAGCTTTCTTT.

This clonotype was recorded at least ten times. The V gene is TRBV3-1, the J gene TRBJ2-7; 12 nucleotides align to TRBD2. Germline V gives CDR1 LGHDT, CDR2 YNNKEL (reference sequence). This CDR3 is 17 amino acids long. V lost 0 bases and J lost 1; bases outside the gene matches: 4. In DNA form, the CDR3 reads TGTGCCAGCAGCCAAGATCCTGGACTAGCGGGGTCCTACGAGCAGTACTTC. Translated: CASSQDPGLAGSYEQYF.

This clonotype was recorded a few times. The chain combines TRBV4-1 with TRBJ1-2, with TRBD1 matching over 7 bases. Germline CDR1 and CDR2: MGHRA and YSYEKL. V was pared by 2 bases and J by 4 bases, with 4 bases of the junction left unmatched. The CDR3 extends over 14 amino acids. This CDR3 reads CASSQPTGSYGYTF. CDR3 in DNA: TGCGCCAGCAGCCAACCGACAGGGAGCTATGGCTACACCTTC.

This clonotype has a count of ten or more. The genes are TRBV18 and TRBJ1-1; D remains ambiguous. Germline loops: CDR1 KGHSH, CDR2 LQKENI. Trimming removed 1 base at V and 6 bases at J, with 9 bases between. The CDR3 is 13 residues long. The CDR3 nucleotides are TGTGCCAGCTCACCACTGGGGAGGGCTGAAGCTTTCTTT. Translating it yields CASSPLGRAEAFF.

The table lists this clonotype with a few counts. A much bigger clone sits one base away, suggesting this may be a read error. The genes are TRBV12-3 or TRBV12-4 and TRBJ1-5; perhaps TRBD1 as D (5 bases). The CDR3 spans 14 residues. The CDR3 DNA sequence: TGTGCCAGCAGTTTATATGGGAGGGGTCAGCCCCTGCATTTT. It translates to CASSLYGRGQPLHF.

This clonotype was recorded a few times. This chain joins TRBV20-1 and TRBJ2-5; the D is unclear. This CDR3 comprises 13 residues. Germline CDR1 reads DFQATT; CDR2 reads SNEGSKA (reference sequence). The ends were cut back, 1 base at V and 5 bases at J, with 11 bases in the middle. CDR3 sequence (DNA): TGCAGTGCTAGAGGGGTTAGGGATGAGACCCAGTACTTC. Protein product: CSARGVRDETQYF.

The chain couples TRBV5-1 to TRBJ1-3; unclear D gene. V lost 3 bases, J lost 0 bases, and 16 bases lay in between. The length of the CDR3 is 17 residues. The germline CDR1 and CDR2 sequences are SGHRS and YFSETQ. DNA of the CDR3: TGCGCCAGCAGCTATGTCCCCCCCGGCCGCTCTGGAAACACCATATATTTT. Translating gives CASSYVPPGRSGNTIYF.

Concerning this clonotype itself: A much larger clonotype is one base distant, so this may be a read error. This sequence joins TRBV5-5 and TRBJ1-2, with D uncertain. Germline V gene data show CDR1 as SGHKS and CDR2 as YYEKEE (reference sequence). The CDR3 has 14 amino acids. DNA for the CDR3: TGTGCCTGCAGCTTGGAGGGCGGAACCTATGGCTACACCTTC. Protein product: CACSLEGGTYGYTF.

This chain uses TRBV18 with TRBJ1-2; 7 bases are shared with TRBD1. The CDR3 has 15 amino acids. Germline V lookup: CDR1 KGHSH, CDR2 LQKENI. The junction had 6 bases not matched to a gene; V was cut back by 0 bases and J by 5 bases. The CDR3 is CASSPPSGQEYGYTF. The CDR3 nucleotides are TGTGCCAGCTCACCACCTTCAGGACAGGAGTATGGCTACACCTTC.